These 18 T cell receptor beta chains were all obtained from the same sample, sequenced in a study of immune evolution from preneoplasia to lung adenocarcinoma. Produced via immunoSEQ multiplex PCR; TCRdb's table is partial and in-frame only. The sample lists roughly 10,000 clones, 76% occurring once. The sequenced sample was FFPE normal lung tissue adjacent to the tumor. The receptors were gathered from a person between 55 and 69 years old with lung adenocarcinoma. Some clones in this sample may be carry-over from other donors' samples.

This rearrangement joins TRBV5-4 to TRBJ2-7; D is perhaps TRBD1 or TRBD2 (5 bases each). Trimming removed 0 bases at V and 8 bases at J, with 18 bases between. Germline loops: CDR1 SGHNT, CDR2 YYREEE (reference sequence). The CDR3 is made up of 15 amino acids. The CDR3 is CASSLEGTLGHKQYF. DNA of the CDR3: TGTGCCAGCAGCTTGGAGGGGACCTTAGGGCACAAGCAGTACTTC.

This clone was counted between two and nine times. The chain joins TRBV5-1 to TRBJ2-4, with TRBD2 matching 8 bases. The germline CDR1 and CDR2 sequences are SGHRS and YFSETQ. V shed 0 bases and J 3 bases; nucleotides not matched to a gene: 5. The CDR3 is 16 amino acids. For the CDR3, the DNA is TGCGCCAGCAGCTTGGGACTAGCGCTTGGCAAAAACATTCAGTACTTC. Translating it yields CASSLGLALGKNIQYF.

This clone occurred once. The rearrangement uses TRBV5-1 and TRBJ1-2; D is perhaps TRBD1 (5 bases). CDR1 is SGHRS and CDR2 is YFSETQ in the germline V gene. This CDR3 comprises 15 residues. The V and J ends lost 4 bases and 3 bases respectively, with 16 bases between them. The CDR3 here is CASSASGDEYYGYTF. The CDR3 bases are TGCGCCAGCAGCGCAAGTGGGGACGAATACTATGGCTACACCTTC.

The J gene is TRBJ2-5, the V gene TRBV28; 7 bases match TRBD1. CDR3 length: 15 amino acids. V lost 6 bases and J lost 5; bases outside the gene matches: 12. Looked up from germline, CDR1 is MDHEN and CDR2 is SYDVKM. CDR3 DNA: TGTGCCAGCAGATCCCGACAGGGATGGGGGGAGACCCAGTACTTC. It translates to CASRSRQGWGETQYF.

The chain is built from TRBV19 and TRBJ2-5; D remains ambiguous. Germline V gives CDR1 LNHDA, CDR2 SQIVND (reference sequence). The CDR3 extends over 13 amino acids. The V and J ends lost 10 bases and 0 bases respectively, with 12 bases between them. The CDR3 DNA sequence: TGTGCCATTTCCCGGGCGTACCAAGAGACCCAGTACTTC. Translation: CAISRAYQETQYF.

The rearrangement joins TRBV11-3 to TRBJ2-7; tentatively, D is TRBD1 or TRBD2 (5 bases each). Germline V gene data show CDR1 as SGHNT and CDR2 as YENEEA. V lost 5 bases to trimming and J lost 2 bases, with 10 bases between them. This CDR3 spans 13 amino acids. CDR3 nucleotides: TGTGCCAGCAGCCGGGACCTAGCCTACGAGCAGTACTTC. It is translated as CASSRDLAYEQYF.

The V gene is TRBV10-2, the J gene TRBJ2-7, with TRBD2 matching 9 bases. Trimming took 7 bases from V and 2 from J; bases not matched to a gene: 3. CDR1 is WSHSY and CDR2 is SAAADI in the germline V gene. The CDR3 covers 13 residues. As DNA, the CDR3 is TGCGCCAGCATGACTAGCGGACCCTACGAGCAGTACTTC. Amino acids: CASMTSGPYEQYF.

This clone was counted a single time. V gene TRBV6-5 combines with J gene TRBJ2-7; D is ambiguous. Per the germline V gene, CDR1 is MNHEY and CDR2 is SVGAGI. The CDR3 runs 11 residues. V lost 6 bases and J lost 10, with 13 bases in between. The CDR3 nucleotides are TGTGCCAGCAGCACCCGCTTCGTACAGTACTTC. This gives the protein CASSTRFVQYF.

This chain links TRBV6-5 with TRBJ2-7; the match to TRBD1 covers 7 bases. With V trimmed by 6 bases and J by 4 bases, 6 bases remained unmatched. CDR3 length equals 13 residues. CDR1 is MNHEY and CDR2 is SVGAGI in the germline V gene. DNA of the CDR3: TGTGCCAGCAGACACCGGGACAGTTACGAGCAGTACTTC. Its translation: CASRHRDSYEQYF.

The CDR3 region is CASSVSEVREQYF. CDR3 sequence (DNA): TGTGCCAGCAGCGTGAGTGAGGTCCGCGAGCAGTACTTC. The chain carries TRBV28 and TRBJ2-7; D is ambiguous. The CDR3 runs 13 residues. The V gene lost 6 bases and the J gene lost 6 bases, with 15 bases spanning the gap. The germline V gene has CDR1 MDHEN and CDR2 SYDVKM.

This chain joins TRBV6-5 and TRBJ1-1; 7 bases line up with TRBD1. The CDR3 is 15 residues long. CDR1 and CDR2 (germline): MNHEY, SVGAGI. V lost 2 bases and J lost 6; bases outside the gene matches: 9. The CDR3 protein is CASSYTTGEDSEAFF. CDR3 DNA sequence: TGTGCCAGCAGTTACACCACAGGGGAGGACTCTGAAGCTTTCTTT.

The chain links TRBV27 to TRBJ1-4, with TRBD1 as a possible D gene (5 bases). V gave up 10 bases and J gave up 6 bases, with 15 bases separating them. Germline CDR1 reads MNHEY; CDR2 reads SMNVEV (reference sequence). The CDR3 runs 13 residues. The CDR3 DNA is TGTGCCACCCGTGGGGGAGGTGATGAAAAACTGTTTTTT. It is translated as CATRGGGDEKLFF. Based on the CDR3 plus reference TRBV27 and TRBJ1-4, the full variable domain is EAQVTQNPRYLITVTGKKLTVTCSQNMNHEYMSWYRQDPGLGLRQIYYSMNVEVTDKGDVPEGYKVSRKEKRNFPLILESPSPNQTSLYFCATRGGGDEKLFFGSGTQLSVL.

This clone was found a few times. The chain recombines TRBV7-2 with TRBJ2-7; D possibly corresponds to TRBD2 (6 bases). V lost 5 bases and J 1 base, leaving 9 bases between the germline ends. The CDR3 is 13 amino acids. Germline V lookup: CDR1 SGHTA, CDR2 FQGNSA. CDR3 nucleotide sequence: TGTGCCAGCAGCCGGGGACTGTCCTACGAGCAGTACTTC. Translation gives CASSRGLSYEQYF.

This chain links TRBV30 with TRBJ2-2; D unclear. V gave up 4 bases and J gave up 2 bases, with 8 bases separating them. This CDR3 spans 13 amino acids. The V gene's germline CDR1 is GTSNPN and CDR2 SVGIG (reference sequence). CDR3 sequence: CAWMNSNTGELFF. CDR3 nucleotides: TGTGCCTGGATGAACAGCAACACCGGGGAGCTGTTTTTT.

V usage is TRBV7-2 and J usage is TRBJ1-1, with TRBD1 matching 7 bases. Germline CDR1 SGHTA, CDR2 FQGNSA. V lost 5 bases, J lost 1 base, and 4 bases stayed unmatched. The CDR3 runs 14 residues. CDR3 amino acids: CASSTYRGNTEAFF. In DNA, the CDR3 is TGTGCCAGCAGCACGTACAGGGGGAACACTGAAGCTTTCTTT.

This chain links TRBV5-6 with TRBJ2-3; D perhaps matches TRBD2 (6 bases). CDR1 and CDR2 from the germline V gene are SGHDT and YYEEEE. Trimming pared 3 bases from V and 8 bases from J, leaving 10 bases between. CDR3 length: 12 residues. Written as DNA, the CDR3 is TGTGCCAGCAGCTCGGGACTGAGTACGCAGTATTTT. This gives the protein CASSSGLSTQYF.

V gene TRBV25-1 combines with J gene TRBJ1-1, with D possibly matching TRBD1 (6 bases). Germline-derived CDR1 and CDR2 are MGHDK and SYGVNS. Trimming took off 2 bases at V and 1 base at J, with 14 bases between the two ends. The CDR3 runs 16 residues. CDR3 bases: TGTGCCAGCAGTGAAGGAGTGGGACACCCGAACACTGAAGCTTTCTTT. This sequence encodes CASSEGVGHPNTEAFF.

The chain links TRBV29-1 to TRBJ1-2; D is uncertain. CDR3 size: 15 residues. The V gene's germline CDR1 is SQVTM and CDR2 ANQGSEA. V was cut by 0 bases and J by 0 bases, with 11 bases left in between. The CDR3 reads CSVEDPRAANYGYTF. CDR3 bases: TGCAGCGTTGAAGATCCCCGGGCCGCTAACTATGGCTACACCTTC.